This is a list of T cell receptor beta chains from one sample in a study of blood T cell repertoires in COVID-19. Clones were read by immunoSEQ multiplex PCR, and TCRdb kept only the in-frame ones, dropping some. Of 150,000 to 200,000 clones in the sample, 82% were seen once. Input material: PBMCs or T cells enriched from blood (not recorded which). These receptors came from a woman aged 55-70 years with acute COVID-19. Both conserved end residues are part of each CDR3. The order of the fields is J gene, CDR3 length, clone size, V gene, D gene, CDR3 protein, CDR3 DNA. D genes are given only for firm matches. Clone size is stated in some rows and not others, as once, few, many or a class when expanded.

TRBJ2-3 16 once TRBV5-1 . CASSGPWTTGADTQYF TGCGCCAGCAGCGGCCCCTGGACTACAGGAGCAGATACGCAGTATTTT
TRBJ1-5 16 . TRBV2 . CASSLRQVGSNQPQHF TGTGCCAGCAGTCTTAGACAGGTGGGATCCAATCAGCCCCAGCATTTT
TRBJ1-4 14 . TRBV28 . CASMVGSNNEKLFF TGTGCCAGCATGGTGGGTAGCAATAATGAAAAACTGTTTTTT
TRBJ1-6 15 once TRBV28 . CASTDSVIYNSPLHF TGTGCCAGCACTGACAGCGTAATATATAATTCACCCCTCCACTTT
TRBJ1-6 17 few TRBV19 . CPVQGLGDRIYNSPLHF TGTCCCGTACAGGGCTTGGGGGATCGAATTTATAATTCACCCCTCCACTTT
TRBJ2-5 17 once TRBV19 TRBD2 CASSNPYQREGQETQYF TGTGCCAGTAGCAACCCCTACCAGCGGGAGGGCCAAGAGACCCAGTACTTC
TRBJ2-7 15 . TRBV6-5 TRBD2 CASSYPSGSQYEQYF TGTGCCAGCAGTTATCCTAGCGGGAGCCAATACGAGCAGTACTTC
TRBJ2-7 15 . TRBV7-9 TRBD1 CASSPGQGHSYEQYF TGTGCCAGCAGCCCGGGACAGGGTCACTCCTACGAGCAGTACTTC
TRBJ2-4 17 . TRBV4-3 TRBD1 CASSPYSGQIAKNIQYF TGCGCCAGCAGCCCCTACTCGGGACAGATAGCCAAAAACATTCAGTACTTC
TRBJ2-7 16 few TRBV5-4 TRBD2 CASSPSPSGRGNEQYF TGTGCCAGCAGCCCCTCTCCTAGCGGGAGAGGGAACGAGCAGTACTTC
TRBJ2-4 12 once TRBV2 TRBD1 CASSRDRAIQYF TGTGCCAGCAGTCGGGACAGGGCCATTCAGTACTTC
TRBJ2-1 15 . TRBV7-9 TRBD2 CASSLSLAGGLWQFF TGTGCCAGCAGCTTAAGCCTAGCGGGGGGTCTCTGGCAGTTCTTC
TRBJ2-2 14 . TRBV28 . CASTEGGRTGELFF TGTGCCAGCACCGAGGGGGGGCGCACCGGGGAGCTGTTTTTT
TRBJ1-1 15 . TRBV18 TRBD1 CASSPGQGPNTEAFF TGTGCCAGCTCACCAGGACAGGGGCCGAACACTGAAGCTTTCTTT
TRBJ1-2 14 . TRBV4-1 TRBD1 CASSPGQGGWGYTF TGCGCCAGCAGCCCGGGACAGGGTGGATGGGGCTACACCTTC
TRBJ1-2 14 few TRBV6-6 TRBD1 CASSWDRTLYGYTF TGTGCCAGCAGTTGGGACAGGACCCTCTATGGCTACACCTTC
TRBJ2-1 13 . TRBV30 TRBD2 CALLGGGYNEQFF TGTGCCCTCTTGGGCGGGGGGTACAATGAGCAGTTCTTC